This entry lists 22 T cell receptor beta chains sequenced from one sample in a study of blood T cell repertoires in COVID-19. Some clones are missing from TCRdb's copy, which holds only in-frame ones; the method was immunoSEQ multiplex PCR. The data show under 250,000 clones, about 84% seen once. What was sequenced was PBMCs or T cells enriched from blood (not recorded which). The receptor set was obtained from a man aged 25 to 40 with acute COVID-19.

The chain links TRBV30 to TRBJ2-1; 11 bases line up with TRBD2. V shed 2 bases, J shed 0 bases, and the junction held 9 bases outside the gene matches. The CDR3 sequence is 18 residues long. Germline V gene data show CDR1 as GTSNPN and CDR2 as SVGIG (reference sequence). CDR3 DNA sequence: TGTGCCTGGAGTCCCTACCGACTAGCGGGGAGCTCCTACAATGAGCAGTTCTTC. Protein product: CAWSPYRLAGSSYNEQFF.

The chain links TRBV19 to TRBJ1-5; possibly TRBD1 for D (6 bases). The CDR3 length is 16 residues. Trimming removed 3 bases at V and 7 bases at J, with 19 bases between. Germline values: CDR1 LNHDA, CDR2 SQIVND (reference sequence). CDR3 coding DNA: TGTGCCAGTAGTATTGGCGGGGGGCAGGCACGGCAGCCCCAGCATTTT. Amino acids: CASSIGGGQARQPQHF.

V usage is TRBV25-1 and J usage is TRBJ2-2; TRBD2 matches at 10 bases. The length of the CDR3 is 15 residues. Germline V lookup: CDR1 MGHDK, CDR2 SYGVNS. The junction had 9 bases not matched to a gene; V was cut back by 7 bases and J by 7 bases. The CDR3 coding sequence is TGTGCCAGCACCGAAATAGCGGGGGGAAGCGGGGAGCTGTTTTTT. Its protein is CASTEIAGGSGELFF.

The chain is built from TRBV2 and TRBJ1-2; TRBD1 aligns across 8 bases. The CDR3 runs 16 residues. Germline lookup yields CDR1 SNHLY and CDR2 FYNNEI. The J segment lost 0 bases and the V segment lost 8 bases, leaving 11 bases of the junction unmatched. CDR3 nucleotides: TGTGCCAGCTATCCGGGGACAGGTCCCTCTAACTATGGCTACACCTTC. It yields the protein CASYPGTGPSNYGYTF.

In nucleotides, the CDR3 is TGTGCCAGCAGCCAAGATTTGAGGCCCACTGAAGCTTTCTTT. This gives the protein CASSQDLRPTEAFF. This chain links TRBV3-1 (or the pseudogene TRBV3-2) with TRBJ1-1; D is undetermined. V was clipped by 0 bases and J by 4 bases, with 9 bases between them. Germline V gene lookup returns CDR1 LGHDT and CDR2 YNNKEL (reference sequence). CDR3 length equals 14 residues.

Concerning this clone itself: The same CDR3 also results from other DNA sequences found in this sample. The V and J genes are TRBV5-1 and TRBJ1-4; D might be TRBD1 (5 bases). Trimming pared 0 bases from V and 3 bases from J, leaving 9 bases between. Germline V gene lookup returns CDR1 SGHRS and CDR2 YFSETQ. CDR3 size: 15 residues. The CDR3 protein is CASSLEGVANEKLFF. CDR3 DNA: TGCGCCAGCAGCTTGGAAGGGGTGGCTAATGAAAAACTGTTTTTT.

This chain connects TRBV9 to TRBJ2-5; D not certain. Germline-derived CDR1 and CDR2 are SGDLS and YYNGEE. The CDR3 is 13 amino acids. V lost 1 base and J lost 4, with 8 bases in between. As DNA, the CDR3 is TGTGCCAGCAGCGTAAATATCGGAGAGACCCAGTACTTC. Encoded protein: CASSVNIGETQYF.

The genes are TRBV5-1 and TRBJ2-7, with TRBD1 identical over 11 bases. The germline CDR1 and CDR2 sequences are SGHRS and YFSETQ. V lost 7 bases and J lost 1; bases outside the gene matches: 4. This CDR3 is 14 amino acids long. The CDR3, as DNA: TGCGCCAGCTCCGGGACAGGGGGTTCCTACGAGCAGTACTTC. This encodes CASSGTGGSYEQYF.

The V gene is TRBV5-1, the J gene TRBJ2-3, with a possible D match to TRBD1 (6 bases). The germline CDR1 and CDR2 sequences are SGHRS and YFSETQ. Trimming pared 9 bases from V and 5 bases from J, leaving 25 bases between. This CDR3 is built from 16 residues. This chain's CDR3 is CATQLGYGGTGDTQYF. The CDR3 DNA sequence: TGCGCCACCCAGCTTGGATATGGGGGCACTGGAGATACGCAGTATTTT.

The V gene is TRBV27, the J gene TRBJ1-1; tentative D call: TRBD1 (5 bases). The CDR3 is made up of 13 amino acids. V was cut by 6 bases and J by 4 bases, with 12 bases left in between. Germline V gene sequence: CDR1 MNHEY, CDR2 SMNVEV (reference sequence). In nucleotides, the CDR3 is TGTGCCAGCAGCGCTTTGGGGGGCACTGAAGCTTTCTTT. Its protein is CASSALGGTEAFF.

This chain uses TRBV10-3 with TRBJ1-4, with D unclear. Germline V lookup: CDR1 ENHRY, CDR2 SYGVKD. V was cut by 6 bases and J by 8 bases, with 16 bases left in between. The CDR3 contains 14 residues. The CDR3 region has the DNA TGTGCCATCAGATCAGCGGGTTCAGGCGAAAAACTGTTTTTT. This codes for CAIRSAGSGEKLFF.

This chain's CDR3 is CASSPGGARGANVLTF. The CDR3 DNA is TGTGCCAGCTCACCGGGAGGGGCGAGAGGGGCCAACGTCCTGACTTTC. This chain joins TRBV18 and TRBJ2-6; 7 nucleotides align to TRBD2. Germline V gene sequence: CDR1 KGHSH, CDR2 LQKENI. This CDR3 has 16 residues. The trim removed 3 bases at V and 4 bases at J, leaving 6 bases unmatched.

The chain employs TRBV5-6 and TRBJ2-5; D might be TRBD1 (5 bases). Germline lookup yields CDR1 SGHDT and CDR2 YYEEEE. CDR3 length: 14 amino acids. The V end was cut by 3 bases, the J end by 0 bases, with 9 bases between. The CDR3 bases are TGTGCCAGCAGCTCTCCAGGGTACCAAGAGACCCAGTACTTC. It specifies CASSSPGYQETQYF.

The gene calls are TRBV9 and TRBJ2-3; 7 bases are a match to TRBD2. This CDR3 contains 16 residues. Trimming removed 0 bases from V and 1 base from J; junction bases left unmatched: 5. The germline V gene encodes CDR1 SGDLS and CDR2 YYNGEE. The CDR3 DNA is TGTGCCAGCAGCGTAGCGGGGGGACCTGGCACAGATACGCAGTATTTT. Translating gives CASSVAGGPGTDTQYF.

CDR3 nucleotides: TGTGCCAGCAGCCTCGCCGGGGATATATACAATGAGCAGTTCTTC. The encoded protein is CASSLAGDIYNEQFF. This chain uses TRBV9 with TRBJ2-1; maybe TRBD2 (5 bases). V was clipped by 4 bases and J by 4 bases, with 15 bases between them. This CDR3 has 15 residues. Germline V CDR1 and CDR2: SGDLS, YYNGEE. Drawing the rest from reference TRBV9 and TRBJ2-1, the complete variable domain is DSGVTQTPKHLITATGQRVTLRCSPRSGDLSVYWYQQSLDQGLQFLIQYYNGEERAKGNILERFSAQQFPDLHSELNLSSLELGDSALYFCASSLAGDIYNEQFFGPGTRLTVL.

The chain joins TRBV29-1 to TRBJ1-6, with TRBD1 matching over 7 bases. The CDR3 is 13 residues long. The V gene end was trimmed by 7 bases and the J gene end by 7 bases; junction bases not matched to a gene: 7. CDR1 and CDR2 (germline): SQVTM, ANQGSEA. The CDR3 reads CSARQGENSPLHF. The CDR3 region has the DNA TGCAGCGCTCGACAGGGTGAAAATTCACCCCTCCACTTT.

The rearrangement uses TRBV7-3 and TRBJ1-5; 7 bases match TRBD1. Looked up from germline, CDR1 is SGHTA and CDR2 is FQGTGA. CDR3 size: 14 residues. The ends lost 5 bases at V and 3 bases at J; junction bases unmatched: 4. Written as DNA, the CDR3 is TGTGCCAGCAGCGAGCAGGGGGACAATCAGCCCCAGCATTTT. The encoded protein is CASSEQGDNQPQHF.

The gene calls are TRBV6-1 and TRBJ2-3; 7 bases map to TRBD2. V was clipped by 3 bases and J by 4 bases; unmatched bases: 10. Germline assignment: CDR1 MNHNS and CDR2 SASEGT. The CDR3 is 16 residues long. CDR3 nucleotides: TGTGCCAGCAGTGAGTGGCCTAGCGGCGGGGCAGATACGCAGTATTTT. It specifies CASSEWPSGGADTQYF.

Points on this clone: A junction boundary mismatches the germline segment, possibly from a read error. The chain couples TRBV27 to TRBJ1-3; D is ambiguous. Germline values: CDR1 MNHEY, CDR2 SMNVEV (reference sequence). The CDR3 is 10 residues long. The CDR3 DNA is TGTGCCAGCAGTTCCGGGCCGCCGGGATTT. As protein: CASSSGPPGF.

The chain employs TRBV7-2 and TRBJ1-5, with D unresolved. The CDR3 is made up of 15 amino acids. The ends were cut back, 5 bases at V and 4 bases at J, with 15 bases in the middle. Germline V gene data show CDR1 as SGHTA and CDR2 as FQGNSA. For the CDR3, the DNA is TGTGCCAGCAGCACCGGTCAGACGGGAAATCAGCCCCAGCATTTT. Its protein product is CASSTGQTGNQPQHF.

V and J are TRBV6-5 and TRBJ2-1; TRBD2 agrees at 9 bases. V was pared by 4 bases and J by 4 bases, with 5 bases of the junction left unmatched. CDR1 and CDR2 from the germline V gene are MNHEY and SVGAGI. This CDR3 contains 15 residues. CDR3 nucleotides: TGTGCCAGCAGTTCTAGCGGGGTAACTTACAATGAGCAGTTCTTC. Translated, it gives CASSSSGVTYNEQFF.

The chain employs TRBV23-1 and TRBJ1-5; D gene uncertain. TRBV23-1 is an ORF, and what it does is uncertain. Deletions cut 6 bases from V and 5 bases from J, with 23 bases between. The CDR3 is 17 amino acids. The CDR3: CASRPPPRVCADQPQHF. CDR3 bases: TGCGCCAGCAGACCCCCCCCGCGGGTTTGTGCTGATCAGCCCCAGCATTTT.